The rows below give T cell receptor beta chains drawn from one sample of a study of T cells in localized non-small cell lung cancer. Measured with immunoSEQ multiplex PCR; TCRdb has only the in-frame clones, and not every one. This table has 25,000 or so clones, roughly 90% appearing once. Material: PBMCs, obtained before any cancer treatment. Source of these receptors: a man between 40 and 69 years old with stage II lung adenocarcinoma. The CDR3 runs from the conserved cysteine through the conserved F or W. D genes are given only for firm matches. Part of the rows lack a size; the others show once, few, many or a class for expanded clones.

J,size,D,V,DNA,CDR3
TRBJ2-7,NA,NA,TRBV14,TGTGCCAGCAGCCATCCGGGGGTGAAAGAGTACTTC,CASSHPGVKEYF
TRBJ1-1,NA,NA,TRBV18,TGTGCCAGCTCCTCGACAGTCGGGCCGGCGAACACTGAAGCTTTCTTT,CASSSTVGPANTEAFF
TRBJ1-6,few,NA,TRBV18,TGTGCCAGCTCACCAGGGGGAAGGTCACCCCTCCACTTT,CASSPGGRSPLHF
TRBJ2-7,NA,NA,TRBV5-6,TGTGCCAGCAGCAGGGCCCTCACCTTGGAGCAGTACTTC,CASSRALTLEQYF
TRBJ2-7,NA,TRBD1,TRBV5-6,TGTGCCAGCAGCTTGACGGGACAGGGGAGGGAGCAGTACTTC,CASSLTGQGREQYF
TRBJ2-4,NA,TRBD2,TRBV4-1,TGCGCCAGCACCGCACTAGCGGGGGCTACCGTGGACAAAAACATTCAGTACTTC,CASTALAGATVDKNIQYF
TRBJ2-3,NA,TRBD2,TRBV7-3,TGTGCCAGCAGCCCCCGGGATAGCGGGGCCTCGAGTCGTCCAGATACGCAGTATTTT,CASSPRDSGASSRPDTQYF
TRBJ1-1,once,NA,TRBV28,TGTGCCAGCAGTTTATGGCAGGGGAACACTGAAGCTTTCTTT,CASSLWQGNTEAFF
TRBJ2-5,NA,TRBD1,TRBV7-3,TGTGCCAGCAGCTATGGACAGGGGGTCCAAGAGACCCAGTACTTC,CASSYGQGVQETQYF
TRBJ1-6,NA,NA,TRBV4-3,TGCGCCAGCAGCATTGTGTTAGAGGGAACTTCACCCCTCCACTTT,CASSIVLEGTSPLHF
TRBJ2-3,NA,NA,TRBV19,TGTGCCAGTAGTAACCCCACCACATCCACAGGGCTAGGAGATACGCAGTATTTT,CASSNPTTSTGLGDTQYF
TRBJ2-4,NA,NA,TRBV7-2,TGTGCCAGCAGCTTAGTGTCAGGGGGGGACATTCAGTACTTC,CASSLVSGGDIQYF
TRBJ2-3,NA,TRBD1,TRBV28,TGTGCCAGCAGTTGGAGACAGACAGGGGTCACAGATACGCAGTATTTT,CASSWRQTGVTDTQYF
TRBJ1-1,NA,NA,TRBV19,TGTGCCAGTAAGAGGGGAGACGCCTCCCTTGACTCTGAAGCTTTCTTT,CASKRGDASLDSEAFF